The 17 T cell receptor beta chains below were found in one sample sequenced in a study of blood T cell repertoires in COVID-19. Sequencing used immunoSEQ multiplex PCR; TCRdb keeps in-frame clones, though not all of them. The sample consists of about 55,000 clones, 80% to 90% of them appearing once. Sequenced sample: peripheral blood. The receptors shown here come from a middle-aged man with COVID-19, enrolled during active disease.

The chain's CDR3 is CASSGDRPPTDTQYF. In DNA, the CDR3 is TGTGCCAGCAGTGGGGACAGGCCCCCCACAGATACGCAGTATTTT. The chain carries TRBV2 and TRBJ2-3; 8 nucleotides match TRBD1. V dropped 4 bases and J dropped 2; count of bases not matched to a gene: 5. This CDR3 is built from 15 residues. The germline V gene has CDR1 SNHLY and CDR2 FYNNEI. Using reference TRBV2 and TRBJ2-3 for the parts outside the CDR3, the full variable domain is EPEVTQTPSHQVTQMGQEVILRCVPISNHLYFYWYRQILGQKVEFLVSFYNNEISEKSEIFDDQFSVERPDGSNFTLKIRSTKLEDSAMYFCASSGDRPPTDTQYFGPGTRLTVL.

The CDR3 region has the DNA TGTGCCAGCTCGCGGGAAAATGAGCAGTTCTTC. The encoded protein is CASSRENEQFF. The chain combines TRBV18 with TRBJ2-1; weak D call: TRBD2 (6 bases). The CDR3 is made up of 11 amino acids. Looked up from germline, CDR1 is KGHSH and CDR2 is LQKENI. V was shortened by 6 bases and J by 7 bases, with 7 bases between the two germline ends.

The rearrangement links TRBV4-1 to TRBJ1-1; D possibly corresponds to TRBD1 (5 bases). Germline-derived CDR1 and CDR2 are MGHRA and YSYEKL. Trimming took 1 base from V and 5 from J, leaving 11 bases between them. CDR3 length equals 14 residues. Here the CDR3 DNA reads TGCGCCAGCAGCCAAGTCTCCGGGGGTACTGAAGCTTTCTTT. Translating it yields CASSQVSGGTEAFF.

The gene calls are TRBV5-1 and TRBJ1-4; D gene unclear. The CDR3 loop spans 15 amino acids. CDR1 is SGHRS, CDR2 YFSETQ, per germline. Trimming took 3 bases from V and 5 from J, leaving 14 bases between them. CDR3 coding DNA: TGCGCCAGCAGCTCCGGACTGATCTCGAATGAAAAACTGTTTTTT. Amino acids: CASSSGLISNEKLFF.

This clone was picked up a small number of times. The chain employs TRBV5-5 and TRBJ2-1; 7 bases line up with TRBD2. The CDR3 length is 14 residues. CDR1 is SGHKS, CDR2 YYEKEE, per germline (reference sequence). J lost 6 bases, V lost 0 bases, and 3 bases had no gene match. The CDR3 nucleotides are TGTGCCAGCAGCTTGGTGGGGAGGGCCAATGAGCAGTTCTTC. Residues: CASSLVGRANEQFF.

The genes are TRBV11-3 and TRBJ2-3, with D possibly TRBD1 on 6 matching bases. Germline V gives CDR1 SGHNT, CDR2 YENEEA. Deletions cut 1 base from V and 4 bases from J, with 15 bases between. This CDR3 spans 16 amino acids. The CDR3 DNA reads TGTGCCAGCAGCTTAGGGACAGATCTCGCCTCAGATACGCAGTATTTT. As protein: CASSLGTDLASDTQYF.

This clone has just one count. This sequence joins TRBV18 and TRBJ2-1; 7 positions match TRBD2. The CDR3 sequence is 16 residues long. The germline gives CDR1 KGHSH, CDR2 LQKENI. The V segment lost 1 base and the J segment 5 bases; nucleotides outside the gene matches: 8. For the CDR3, the DNA is TGTGCCAGCTCACCACAGAACAGCGGGACTAACAATGAGCAGTTCTTC. This translates into CASSPQNSGTNNEQFF.

This clone has only one observation. The chain employs TRBV5-1 and TRBJ1-1; possibly TRBD1 for D (6 bases). Germline V gene sequence: CDR1 SGHRS, CDR2 YFSETQ. Trimming left V 3 bases short and J 1 base short, with 10 bases between. This CDR3 contains 14 residues. CDR3 in amino acids: CASSSATGNTEAFF. CDR3 sequence (DNA): TGCGCCAGCAGCTCTGCGACAGGGAACACTGAAGCTTTCTTT.

The chain recombines TRBV6-2 or TRBV6-3 with TRBJ2-3; D is ambiguous. This CDR3 region has 14 residues. Trimming left V 2 bases short and J 2 bases short, with 8 bases between. Germline CDR1 reads MNHEY; CDR2 reads SVGEGT. The CDR3 sequence is CASSYVTTTDTQYF. The CDR3 coding sequence is TGTGCCAGCAGTTACGTTACAACCACAGATACGCAGTATTTT.

The V and J genes are TRBV27 and TRBJ2-7; possible D gene TRBD2, 5 bases. The V gene's germline CDR1 is MNHEY and CDR2 SMNVEV (reference sequence). This CDR3 has 15 amino acids. Trimming removed 5 bases at V and 0 bases at J, with 14 bases between. This chain's CDR3 is CASSLGGSPSYEQYF. DNA of the CDR3: TGTGCCAGCAGTCTCGGCGGGTCCCCCTCCTACGAGCAGTACTTC.

This chain uses TRBV29-1 with TRBJ1-6, with 7 bases that match TRBD1. After removal of 3 bases from V and 7 bases from J, the junction contained 15 bases not matched to a gene. CDR1 and CDR2 (germline): SQVTM, ANQGSEA. There are 17 residues in the CDR3. CDR3 in amino acids: CSVEPPQAGGRNSPLHF. The CDR3 coding sequence is TGCAGCGTTGAGCCCCCTCAGGCAGGGGGTCGGAATTCACCCCTCCACTTT.

The V call is TRBV19, the J call TRBJ2-2; no reliable D call. Germline V gene sequence: CDR1 LNHDA, CDR2 SQIVND (reference sequence). With 3 bases removed from V and 6 bases from J, the gap between germline ends came to 8 bases. The CDR3 spans 13 residues. For the CDR3, the DNA is TGTGCCAGTAGTATTGGTCTAGCCGGGGAGCTGTTTTTT. This gives the protein CASSIGLAGELFF.

This chain links TRBV11-3 with TRBJ2-1; 9 bases are shared with TRBD1. Germline V gene data show CDR1 as SGHNT and CDR2 as YENEEA. V lost 7 bases, J lost 6 bases, and 13 bases stayed unmatched. CDR3 size: 16 residues. CDR3 DNA sequence: TGTGCCAGCAACGCTCGGCTGGGACAGGGCACCAATGAGCAGTTCTTC. Translated, it gives CASNARLGQGTNEQFF.

Concerning this clone: The junction does not match germline at one end; this may be a read error. This chain connects TRBV11-2 to TRBJ2-7; 7 nucleotides match TRBD1. This CDR3 is 17 amino acids long. Germline loops: CDR1 SGHAT, CDR2 FQNNGV. The CDR3 protein is CPRESLPQGKLIYEQYF. As DNA, the CDR3 is TGTCCCAGGGAGAGTCTTCCACAGGGGAAATTAATCTACGAGCAGTACTTC.

The chain recombines TRBV16 with TRBJ2-5; no definite D call. Germline loops: CDR1 KGHSY, CDR2 FQNENV. Trimming left V 2 bases short and J 0 bases short, with 7 bases between. This CDR3 region has 14 residues. Written as DNA, the CDR3 is TGTGCCAGCAGCCAAATTGACTACCAAGAGACCCAGTACTTC. It encodes CASSQIDYQETQYF.

This chain uses TRBV27 with TRBJ1-2; unclear D gene. V gave up 5 bases and J gave up 0 bases, with 10 bases separating them. Per germline, CDR1 MNHEY and CDR2 SMNVEV (reference sequence). The CDR3 has 14 amino acids. CDR3 in DNA: TGTGCCAGCAGTCCGGTCGGGGCTAACTATGGCTACACCTTC. As protein: CASSPVGANYGYTF.

The rearrangement links TRBV27 to TRBJ1-2; D is unresolved. V gave up 2 bases and J gave up 3 bases, with 10 bases separating them. Germline V gives CDR1 MNHEY, CDR2 SMNVEV (reference sequence). The CDR3 runs to 14 residues. CDR3 amino acids: CASSLTPGHYGYTF. The CDR3, as DNA: TGTGCCAGCAGTTTAACCCCAGGCCACTATGGCTACACCTTC.